The following is a T cell receptor beta chain sequence with its context. These data come from a study of blood T cell repertoires in COVID-19. Looking at the study overall: Spain, Italy and the United States supplied samples that represented acute and convalescent COVID-19. T cells, B-cell-depleted T cells, or PBMCs provided the cDNA or gDNA that served as material.

As originally analysed: Estimated nucleated cell counts came from reference gene primer amplification. The assay was immunoSEQ multiplex PCR, and TCRdb's table has in-frame clones only and misses some. V and J calls and clone size are those listed in that table; D and trimming were worked out from the DNA. This sample yields tens of thousands of clones, of which roughly 82% are seen a single time; 1.8% belongs to the top ten. This CDR3 has 16 residues. Germline V gene data show CDR1 as LGHDT and CDR2 as YNNKEL (reference sequence). V lost 4 bases and J 1 base, leaving 16 bases between the germline ends.

The chain has TRBV3-1 (or the pseudogene TRBV3-2) and TRBJ1-1; unclear D gene. This sequence originates from a woman aged 60-75 years with acute or convalescent COVID-19. The sequenced sample consisted of peripheral blood. This CDR3 is CASSRPGSYSNTEAFF. DNA of the CDR3: TGTGCCAGCAGCCGACCCGGGTCGTACTCGAACACTGAAGCTTTCTTT.